What follows are 19 T cell receptor beta chains derived from one specimen sequenced in a study of blood T cell repertoires in COVID-19. Profiling relied on immunoSEQ multiplex PCR, and the TCRdb table lists in-frame clones only, not all of them. Found here are about 320,000 clones, approximately 90% of them singletons; the top ten hold under 2%. Specimen: peripheral blood. These receptors were obtained from a woman aged 25 to 39 with COVID-19, enrolled during active disease.

The chain is built from TRBV10-3 and TRBJ2-1, with 11 bases fitting TRBD1. This CDR3 comprises 16 residues. The V gene end was trimmed by 0 bases and the J gene end by 7 bases; junction bases not matched to a gene: 5. The germline gives CDR1 ENHRY, CDR2 SYGVKD. This CDR3 reads CAISESLGQGVNEQFF. CDR3 bases: TGTGCCATCAGTGAGTCCTTGGGACAGGGGGTGAATGAGCAGTTCTTC.

The chain is built from TRBV19 and TRBJ1-5; TRBD1 agrees at 9 bases. The germline V gene encodes CDR1 LNHDA and CDR2 SQIVND (reference sequence). The ends lost 7 bases at V and 6 bases at J; junction bases unmatched: 4. CDR3 size: 13 residues. The CDR3: CASTVTGGQPQHF. Here the CDR3 DNA reads TGTGCCAGTACCGTGACAGGGGGTCAGCCCCAGCATTTT.

The count of this clone is one. The chain combines TRBV19 with TRBJ2-1, with TRBD1 as a possible D gene (8 bases). Germline loops: CDR1 LNHDA, CDR2 SQIVND (reference sequence). The length of the CDR3 is 16 residues. V gave up 0 bases and J gave up 4 bases, with 13 bases separating them. The CDR3 loop is CASSIDGGTGYNEQFF. CDR3 bases: TGTGCCAGTAGTATAGACGGGGGGACAGGTTACAATGAGCAGTTCTTC.

This chain uses TRBV27 with TRBJ1-2; 10 positions agree with TRBD1. Losses at the gene ends were 3 bases for V and 6 bases for J; bases not matched to a gene: 7. There are 15 residues in the CDR3. Germline assignment: CDR1 MNHEY and CDR2 SMNVEV (reference sequence). The CDR3 reads CASSFMDRGFDGYTF. CDR3 bases: TGTGCCAGCAGTTTTATGGACAGGGGGTTCGATGGCTACACCTTC.

The V and J genes are TRBV7-9 and TRBJ2-2, with D unresolved. CDR3 size: 15 residues. V lost 1 base and J 4 bases, leaving 10 bases between the germline ends. Germline V gene data show CDR1 as SEHNR and CDR2 as FQNEAQ (reference sequence). The CDR3 loop reads CASSLGQYRTGELFF. CDR3 bases: TGTGCCAGCAGCTTAGGGCAGTATCGCACCGGGGAGCTGTTTTTT.

J is TRBJ1-2 and V is TRBV5-5; no definite D call. Germline lookup yields CDR1 SGHKS and CDR2 YYEKEE (reference sequence). This CDR3 is built from 14 residues. V was pared by 4 bases and J by 7 bases, with 17 bases between. The CDR3 bases are TGTGCCAGCAGCCTGACCGTCCTCCGGGTTGGCTACACCTTC. This encodes CASSLTVLRVGYTF.

The gene calls are TRBV5-8 and TRBJ1-1; D not certain. The V gene's germline CDR1 is SGHTS and CDR2 YDEGEE. The length of the CDR3 is 13 residues. V lost 3 bases and J 0 bases, leaving 6 bases between the germline ends. CDR3 sequence reads: CASSSHMNTEAFF. The DNA for the CDR3 is TGTGCCAGCAGCTCCCACATGAACACTGAAGCTTTCTTT.

The rearrangement uses TRBV29-1 and TRBJ1-1; possibly TRBD1 for D (6 bases). CDR1 SQVTM and CDR2 ANQGSEA come from the germline V gene. V was clipped by 3 bases and J by 5 bases, with 13 bases between them. The CDR3 loop spans 13 amino acids. CDR3 protein: CSVDGGGATEAFF. The CDR3 nucleotides read TGCAGCGTTGATGGAGGGGGGGCAACTGAAGCTTTCTTT.

The V and J genes are TRBV11-2 and TRBJ1-1; a possible D gene is TRBD1 (5 bases). This CDR3 spans 13 amino acids. The V gene's germline CDR1 is SGHAT and CDR2 FQNNGV. The V gene lost 2 bases and the J gene lost 8 bases, with 12 bases spanning the gap. The CDR3 spells CASSLYARTEAFF. As DNA, the CDR3 is TGTGCCAGCAGCTTATACGCTCGGACAGAAGCTTTCTTT.

The V and J genes are TRBV7-9 and TRBJ1-5; D gene ambiguous. V lost 5 bases and J lost 9, with 11 bases in between. CDR3 size: 12 residues. Germline-derived CDR1 and CDR2 are SEHNR and FQNEAQ (reference sequence). This chain's CDR3 is CASSPTVGPQHF. Written as DNA, the CDR3 is TGTGCCAGCAGCCCAACAGTGGGGCCCCAGCATTTT. Together with reference TRBV7-9 and TRBJ1-5, the CDR3 gives the full variable domain: DTGVSQNPRHKITKRGQNVTFRCDPISEHNRLYWYRQTLGQGPEFLTYFQNEAQLEKSRLLSDRFSAERPKGSFSTLEIQRTEQGDSAMYLCASSPTVGPQHFGDGTRLSIL.

The chain uses TRBV18 and TRBJ1-5; tentative D call: TRBD1 (5 bases). The CDR3 consists of 15 residues. Germline lookup yields CDR1 KGHSH and CDR2 LQKENI. The V end lost 1 base, the J end lost 2 bases, and 9 bases lay between the germline ends. In DNA form, the CDR3 reads TGTGCCAGCTCACCACAAGGAGGGGGCAATCAGCCCCAGCATTTT. It codes for CASSPQGGGNQPQHF.

The chain joins TRBV28 to TRBJ1-2, with D tentatively TRBD1 (5 bases). Between the trimmed V and J ends, which lost 3 bases and 4 bases, there was a span of 12 bases. This CDR3 is built from 14 residues. In germline, CDR1 is MDHEN, CDR2 SYDVKM. CDR3 nucleotides: TGTGCCAGCAGTTTCGACAGACTAGGCTATGGCTACACCTTC. It specifies CASSFDRLGYGYTF.

Points on this clone: Additional DNA sequences in this sample encode the identical CDR3. The chain uses TRBV6-6 and TRBJ1-6; D is perhaps TRBD1 (6 bases). Germline lookup yields CDR1 MNHNY and CDR2 SVGAGI (reference sequence). The CDR3 totals 14 residues. The V and J ends lost 5 bases and 7 bases respectively, with 12 bases between them. CDR3 coding DNA: TGTGCCAGCAGTCCAGGGAGGGGGAATTCACCCCTCCACTTT. It translates to CASSPGRGNSPLHF.

V and J are TRBV10-1 and TRBJ1-2; the match to TRBD1 covers 11 bases. CDR1 and CDR2 from the germline V gene are WNHNN and SYGVQD (reference sequence). With 2 bases clipped from V and 8 bases from J, the junction kept 4 bases outside the gene matches. The CDR3 contains 14 residues. CDR3 region: CASSEGQGAGGYTF. As DNA, the CDR3 is TGCGCCAGCAGTGAGGGACAGGGGGCAGGGGGCTACACCTTC.

The chain links TRBV2 to TRBJ1-1; D unclear. Per germline, CDR1 SNHLY and CDR2 FYNNEI. Deletions cut 7 bases from V and 4 bases from J, with 10 bases between. This CDR3 has 12 residues. CDR3 sequence: CASKVGATEAFF. The CDR3 DNA is TGTGCCAGCAAGGTTGGAGCCACTGAAGCTTTCTTT. Full variable domain (outside the CDR3, taken from reference TRBV2 and TRBJ1-1): EPEVTQTPSHQVTQMGQEVILRCVPISNHLYFYWYRQILGQKVEFLVSFYNNEISEKSEIFDDQFSVERPDGSNFTLKIRSTKLEDSAMYFCASKVGATEAFFGQGTRLTVV.

V is TRBV5-5 and J is TRBJ2-7; possible D gene TRBD1, 5 bases. Trimming took 6 bases from V and 5 from J, leaving 15 bases between them. Germline CDR1 is SGHKS and CDR2 is YYEKEE (reference sequence). CDR3 length: 13 amino acids. The CDR3 DNA reads TGTGCCAGCACCCGGCTGGTCAGGGACGAGCAGTACTTC. As protein: CASTRLVRDEQYF.

This chain links TRBV20-1 with TRBJ2-7, with D possibly matching TRBD2 (5 bases). Trimming cost V 3 bases and J 6 bases, with 21 bases left between them. Looked up from germline, CDR1 is DFQATT and CDR2 is SNEGSKA (reference sequence). The CDR3 consists of 15 residues. CDR3 amino acids: CSASSFLGSGGEQYF. CDR3 in DNA: TGCAGTGCTAGTTCTTTTCTTGGCAGCGGCGGCGAGCAGTACTTC.

The chain combines TRBV20-1 with TRBJ1-2; D remains ambiguous. Trimming pared 6 bases from V and 4 bases from J, leaving 9 bases between. Germline assignment: CDR1 DFQATT and CDR2 SNEGSKA (reference sequence). The CDR3 is made up of 11 amino acids. DNA of the CDR3: TGCAGTGCCCCCCTCGGCTATGGCTACACCTTC. This sequence encodes CSAPLGYGYTF.

V is TRBV28 and J is TRBJ1-5; weak D call: TRBD1 (5 bases). Germline-derived CDR1 and CDR2 are MDHEN and SYDVKM. The length of the CDR3 is 16 residues. V was cut by 5 bases and J by 1 base, with 15 bases left in between. The CDR3 sequence: CASSPHMGQSNQPQHF. The DNA for the CDR3 is TGTGCCAGCAGTCCGCACATGGGGCAGAGCAATCAGCCCCAGCATTTT.